Listed here are 3 T cell receptor beta chains from one sample, sequenced in a study of T cells after posttransplantation cyclophosphamide. Sequencing was performed with immunoSEQ multiplex PCR; in TCRdb, only in-frame clones are kept and a portion is missing. The sample yields tens of thousands of clones, 90% to 95% seen once. Sample: PBMCs. The receptor source for this set is a woman in her twenties or thirties in good health and a related stem cell transplant donor.

The CDR3 sequence is CASSQGGGAGDTQYF. The CDR3, as DNA: TGTGCCAGCAGCCAAGGAGGGGGGGCCGGAGATACGCAGTATTTT. V usage is TRBV4-2 and J usage is TRBJ2-3; D may be TRBD2 (7 bases). The CDR3 runs to 15 residues. V shed 1 base and J shed 5 bases, with 13 bases lying between them. Germline V gene data show CDR1 as LGHNA and CDR2 as YNFKEQ.

The V gene is TRBV6-1, the J gene TRBJ1-5, with 7 nucleotides matching TRBD1. The ends lost 6 bases at V and 7 bases at J; junction bases unmatched: 9. This CDR3 contains 14 residues. CDR1 MNHNS and CDR2 SASEGT come from the germline V gene. CDR3 DNA: TGTGCCAGCAGAAGGCGACAGGGAAGCCAGCCCCAGCATTTT. As protein: CASRRRQGSQPQHF.

The V and J genes are TRBV6-5 and TRBJ2-3, with TRBD2 as a possible D gene (5 bases). V was pared by 2 bases and J by 2 bases, with 11 bases between. The CDR3 is 15 amino acids. CDR1 is MNHEY, CDR2 SVGAGI, per germline. The CDR3 DNA follows: TGTGCCAGCAGTTACGGTCGGGAATACACAGATACGCAGTATTTT. This codes for CASSYGREYTDTQYF.